The 16 T cell receptor beta chains listed next were all sequenced from one sample in a study of molecular identifiers for immune sequencing clone quantification. Each CDR3 protein gets one entry after TCRdb re-called the PCR reads with MiXCR. This repertoire shows roughly 630,000 distinct CDR3 sequences, over 25% found once; its top ten account for about 0.84%. Sequences were obtained from naive CD8+ T cells from blood, with Jurkat cell RNA spiked in. Described subset: FACS-sorted CD8+CD4-CCR7+CD45RA+ naive T cells. The receptors originated from a human donor in good health. Some libraries in this study had Jurkat cell RNA spiked in.

Regarding this clonotype: Because the CDR3 is missing its conserved closing phenylalanine or tryptophan, this is likely a read error. The rearrangement joins TRBV7-6 to TRBJ1-2, with D hard to call. V shed 5 bases and J shed 8 bases, with 21 bases lying between them. Germline V gene lookup returns CDR1 SGHVS and CDR2 FNYEAQ. The CDR3 loop spans 15 amino acids. Written as DNA, the CDR3 is TGTGCCAGCAGCCCCCGGTCATTACTGGGAGGAGGCTACACCTCC. It specifies CASSPRSLLGGGYTS.

This clonotype was seen at least ten times. The chain combines TRBV7-9 with TRBJ1-6, with TRBD1 matching 8 bases. Germline V lookup: CDR1 SEHNR, CDR2 FQNEAQ (reference sequence). V lost 2 bases, J lost 10 bases, and 4 bases stayed unmatched. The CDR3 has 14 residues. The CDR3 nucleotides read TGTGCCAGCAGCTTATCGACAGGGGAATCACCCCTCCACTTT. Translating it yields CASSLSTGESPLHF.

This clonotype was seen repeatedly, ten times or more. This chain links TRBV7-2 with TRBJ2-7; 9 positions agree with TRBD1. Germline V CDR1 and CDR2: SGHTA, FQGNSA. The CDR3 runs 15 residues. The J segment lost 3 bases and the V segment lost 5 bases, leaving 8 bases of the junction unmatched. CDR3 residues: CASSHRDRARYEQYF. As DNA, the CDR3 is TGTGCCAGCAGCCACCGGGACAGGGCTCGCTACGAGCAGTACTTC.

The gene calls are TRBV3-1 and TRBJ2-7; no definite D call. The CDR3 has 15 residues. V was shortened by 4 bases and J by 3 bases, with 16 bases between the two germline ends. Looked up from germline, CDR1 is LGHDT and CDR2 is YNNKEL (reference sequence). CDR3 nucleotides: TGTGCCAGCAGCCGCCCGGGTGTGGGTGTCTACGAGCAGTACTTC. Translation gives CASSRPGVGVYEQYF.

The table lists this clonotype with a few counts. This chain links TRBV4-1 with TRBJ2-2; 7 nucleotides match TRBD1. Germline V CDR1 and CDR2: MGHRA, YSYEKL. This CDR3 has 18 amino acids. The J segment lost 0 bases and the V segment lost 1 base, leaving 8 bases of the junction unmatched. The CDR3 protein is CASSQGGSGTANTGELFF. As DNA, the CDR3 is TGCGCCAGCAGCCAAGGTGGGTCCGGGACAGCGAACACCGGGGAGCTGTTTTTT.

As regards this clonotype: A much larger clone is a single base away; this may be a read error. V is TRBV29-1 and J is TRBJ2-5, with D perhaps TRBD1 or TRBD2 (5 bases each). This CDR3 has 12 residues. From germline, CDR1 is SQVTM and CDR2 ANQGSEA. CDR3 coding DNA: TGCGGCGTTGAAGTGGGACCTCAGACCCAGTACTTC. Translated: CGVEVGPQTQYF.

The V and J genes are TRBV20-1 and TRBJ2-5; 7 bases map to TRBD1. Germline V gene data show CDR1 as DFQATT and CDR2 as SNEGSKA (reference sequence). CDR3 length equals 15 residues. The trim removed 3 bases at V and 1 base at J, leaving 8 bases unmatched. CDR3 protein: CSARGIWDSQETQYF. CDR3 nucleotides: TGCAGTGCTAGGGGAATCTGGGACAGCCAAGAGACCCAGTACTTC.

Regarding this clonotype: A single base separates this from a much larger clone, so it may be a read error. V and J are TRBV6-5 and TRBJ2-3, with D possibly matching TRBD2 (6 bases). In germline, CDR1 is MNHEY, CDR2 SVGAGI. The CDR3 runs to 16 residues. The CDR3 coding sequence is TGTGCCAGCAGCCGCCGAGACTTAACTAGCACAGATACGCAGTGTTTT. The encoded protein is CASSRRDLTSTDTQCF.

The gene calls are TRBV20-1 and TRBJ2-3, with TRBD2 matching over 14 bases. Germline V lookup: CDR1 DFQATT, CDR2 SNEGSKA (reference sequence). This CDR3 contains 19 residues. The V segment lost 3 bases and the J segment 1 base; nucleotides outside the gene matches: 12. CDR3 amino acids: CSASCGLAGGPWGTDTQYF. DNA of the CDR3: TGCAGTGCTAGCTGCGGACTAGCGGGGGGTCCGTGGGGCACAGATACGCAGTATTTT.

The rearrangement links TRBV3-1 to TRBJ2-3, with TRBD2 identical over 10 bases. CDR1 is LGHDT, CDR2 YNNKEL, per germline (reference sequence). This CDR3 comprises 16 residues. The ends lost 6 bases at V and 0 bases at J; junction bases unmatched: 6. Written as DNA, the CDR3 is TGTGCCAGCAGGGGGACTAGCGATCCTAGCACAGATACGCAGTATTTT. It codes for CASRGTSDPSTDTQYF.

This clonotype was counted many times. J is TRBJ2-7 and V is TRBV7-9; the D is unclear. Germline V gene data show CDR1 as SEHNR and CDR2 as FQNEAQ (reference sequence). This CDR3 spans 14 amino acids. Trimming removed 4 bases from V and 2 bases from J, with 12 bases in between. The CDR3 sequence is CASSWPAATYEQYF. Written as DNA, the CDR3 is TGTGCCAGCAGCTGGCCCGCAGCTACCTACGAGCAGTACTTC.

The rearrangement links TRBV28 to TRBJ2-5; 9 nucleotides line up with TRBD1. J was trimmed by 0 bases and V by 3 bases; bases with no gene match: 14. The V gene's germline CDR1 is MDHEN and CDR2 SYDVKM. The CDR3 runs to 19 residues. In DNA form, the CDR3 reads TGTGCCAGCAGTTTCGAAGACAGGGGGGGGGCAAGTGACCAAGAGACCCAGTACTTC. Translated: CASSFEDRGGASDQETQYF.

This clonotype has a handful of counts. This chain connects TRBV30 to TRBJ2-2, with D perhaps matching TRBD1 (5 bases). The CDR3 is made up of 13 amino acids. Looked up from germline, CDR1 is GTSNPN and CDR2 is SVGIG (reference sequence). The V end was cut by 0 bases, the J end by 4 bases, with 6 bases between. CDR3 in DNA: TGTGCCTGGAGTGTACAGGTCACCGGGGAGCTGTTTTTT. It translates to CAWSVQVTGELFF.

A few counts support this clonotype. The rearrangement links TRBV5-4 to TRBJ2-5; TRBD2 matches 9 bases. Germline lookup yields CDR1 SGHNT and CDR2 YYREEE (reference sequence). V shed 3 bases, J shed 4 bases, and the junction held 10 bases outside the gene matches. This CDR3 is built from 16 residues. The CDR3 reads CASSSFGAGGSETQYF. The CDR3 DNA sequence: TGTGCCAGCAGCTCCTTTGGAGCGGGGGGTTCAGAGACCCAGTACTTC.

J is TRBJ2-7 and V is TRBV5-1; 10 bases fit TRBD1. J lost 1 base, V lost 4 bases, and 8 bases had no gene match. CDR3 size: 16 residues. CDR1 and CDR2 (germline): SGHRS, YFSETQ. The DNA for the CDR3 is TGCGCCAGCAGCACGGGACAGGGGATAAGGTCCTACGAGCAGTACTTC. Translated: CASSTGQGIRSYEQYF.

Only one count was recorded for this clonotype. This may come from a read error, since a much larger clone is one base off. The CDR3 end shows no conserved phenylalanine or tryptophan, and so a read error is likely. V usage is TRBV2 and J usage is TRBJ2-3, with 7 bases lining up with TRBD1. V shed 4 bases, J shed 0 bases, and the junction held 4 bases outside the gene matches. This CDR3 has 15 amino acids. Per germline, CDR1 SNHLY and CDR2 FYNNEI. This chain's CDR3 is CASSGTGSSTDTQYS. For the CDR3, the DNA is TGTGCCAGCAGTGGGACAGGATCAAGCACAGATACGCAGTATTCT.